This T cell receptor beta chain was obtained from a study of blood T cell repertoires in COVID-19. Original processing methods: Researchers report that nucleated cell counts were estimated from reference gene primer amplification. TCRdb's table, derived via immunoSEQ multiplex PCR, lists solely in-frame clones and lacks some. Clone size and the V and J calls come from that table; the DNA yielded D and trimming. The data contain 240,000 or so clones, around nine tenths of them singletons. V was shortened by 3 bases and J by 2 bases, with 13 bases between the two germline ends. The CDR3 runs to 15 residues. Germline V CDR1 and CDR2: SGHRS, YFSETQ.

J is TRBJ2-3 and V is TRBV5-1, with D possibly matching TRBD2 (6 bases). This TCR was recovered from a woman in her 70s with active or convalescent COVID-19. Sequences were obtained from peripheral blood. The CDR3 loop is CASSSSGYLTDTQYF. The CDR3 nucleotides read TGCGCCAGCAGCTCGAGCGGGTACCTCACAGATACGCAGTATTTT.